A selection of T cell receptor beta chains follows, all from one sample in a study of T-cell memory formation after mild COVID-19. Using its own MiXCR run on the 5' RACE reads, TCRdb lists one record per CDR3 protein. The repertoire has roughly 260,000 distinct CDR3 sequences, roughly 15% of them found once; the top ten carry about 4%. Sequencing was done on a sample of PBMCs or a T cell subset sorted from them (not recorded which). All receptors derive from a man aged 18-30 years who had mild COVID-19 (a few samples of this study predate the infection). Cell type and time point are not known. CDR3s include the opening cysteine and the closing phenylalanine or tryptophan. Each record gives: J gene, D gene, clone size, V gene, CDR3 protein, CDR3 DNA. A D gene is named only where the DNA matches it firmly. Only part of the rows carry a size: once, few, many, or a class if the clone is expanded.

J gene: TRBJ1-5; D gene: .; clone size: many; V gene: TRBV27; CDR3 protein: CASSLSYNQPQHF; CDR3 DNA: TGTGCCAGCAGTCTCAGCTACAATCAGCCCCAGCATTTT
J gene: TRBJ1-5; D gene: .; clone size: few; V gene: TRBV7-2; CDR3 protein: CASSPWGDQPQHF; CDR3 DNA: TGTGCCAGCAGCCCTTGGGGGGATCAGCCCCAGCATTTT
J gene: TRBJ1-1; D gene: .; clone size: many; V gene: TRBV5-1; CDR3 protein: CASSLGVSNTEAFF; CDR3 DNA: TGCGCCAGCAGCTTGGGGGTCAGCAACACTGAAGCTTTCTTT
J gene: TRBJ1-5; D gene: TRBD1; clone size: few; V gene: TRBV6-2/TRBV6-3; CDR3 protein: CASKTGGWQPQHF; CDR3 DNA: TGTGCCAGCAAGACAGGGGGCTGGCAGCCCCAGCATTTT
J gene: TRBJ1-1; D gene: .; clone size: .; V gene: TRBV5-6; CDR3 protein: CASSLDLRDTEAFF; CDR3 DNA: TGTGCCAGCAGCTTGGATTTAAGGGACACTGAAGCTTTCTTT
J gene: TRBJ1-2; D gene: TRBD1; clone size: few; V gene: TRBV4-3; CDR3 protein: CASSLRQGRYGYTF; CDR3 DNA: TGCGCCAGCAGCCTCAGACAGGGTCGCTATGGCTACACCTTC
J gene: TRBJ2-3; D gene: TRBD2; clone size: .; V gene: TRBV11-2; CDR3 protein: CASSPRSGGDTQYF; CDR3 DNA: TGTGCCAGCAGCCCAAGGAGCGGGGGAGATACGCAGTATTTT
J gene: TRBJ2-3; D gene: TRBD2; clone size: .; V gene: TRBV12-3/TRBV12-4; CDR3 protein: CASTPQGTGGHTQYF; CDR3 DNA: TGTGCCAGCACCCCCCAAGGGACGGGGGGGCACACGCAGTATTTT
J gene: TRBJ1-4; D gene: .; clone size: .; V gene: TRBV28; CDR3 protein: CASMMGLEGKLFF; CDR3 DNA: TGTGCCAGCATGATGGGGTTGGAGGGAAAACTGTTTTTT
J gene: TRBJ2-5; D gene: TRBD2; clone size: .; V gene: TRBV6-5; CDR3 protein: CASKMAGRDETQYF; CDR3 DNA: TGTGCCAGCAAAATGGCGGGGAGGGATGAGACCCAGTACTTC
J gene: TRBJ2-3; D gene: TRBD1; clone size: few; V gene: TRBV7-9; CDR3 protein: CASSLGTVRDPDTQYF; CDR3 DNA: TGTGCCAGCAGTTTGGGGACAGTAAGGGATCCGGATACGCAGTATTTT
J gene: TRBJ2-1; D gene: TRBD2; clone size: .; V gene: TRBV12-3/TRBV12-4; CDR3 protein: CASSYGPGTSGGNEQFF; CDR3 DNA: TGTGCCAGCAGTTACGGCCCCGGGACTAGCGGGGGTAATGAGCAGTTCTTC
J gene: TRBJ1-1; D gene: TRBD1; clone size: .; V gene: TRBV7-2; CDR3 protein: CASSLAGTVNTEAFF; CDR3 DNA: TGTGCCAGCAGCTTAGCCGGGACAGTGAACACTGAAGCTTTCTTT
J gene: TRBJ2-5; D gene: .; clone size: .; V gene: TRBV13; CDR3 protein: CASKRTGEPFQETQYF; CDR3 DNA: TGTGCCAGCAAGCGGACCGGGGAACCCTTTCAAGAGACCCAGTACTTC
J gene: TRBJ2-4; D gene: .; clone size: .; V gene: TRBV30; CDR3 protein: CAWGGTALQYF; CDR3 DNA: TGTGCCTGGGGAGGGACGGCTCTTCAGTACTTC
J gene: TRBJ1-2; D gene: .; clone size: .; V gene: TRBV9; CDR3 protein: CASSATRDYGYTF; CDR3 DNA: TGTGCCAGCAGCGCCACTAGGGACTATGGCTACACCTTC
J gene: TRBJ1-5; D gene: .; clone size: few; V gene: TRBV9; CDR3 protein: CASSGAPGQPQHF; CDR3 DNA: TGTGCCAGCAGCGGGGCGCCGGGGCAGCCCCAGCATTTT
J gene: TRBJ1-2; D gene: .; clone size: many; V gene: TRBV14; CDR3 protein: CASSQGANYGYTF; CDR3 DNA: TGTGCCAGCAGCCAGGGAGCCAACTATGGCTACACCTTC
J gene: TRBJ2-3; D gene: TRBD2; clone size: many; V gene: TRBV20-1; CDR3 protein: CSARRLAGRIDTQYF; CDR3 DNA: TGCAGTGCTAGACGACTAGCGGGGCGGATAGATACGCAGTATTTT
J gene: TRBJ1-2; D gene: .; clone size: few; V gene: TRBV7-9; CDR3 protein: CAGSQGQNGYTF; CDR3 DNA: TGTGCCGGGTCTCAGGGGCAGAATGGCTACACCTTC
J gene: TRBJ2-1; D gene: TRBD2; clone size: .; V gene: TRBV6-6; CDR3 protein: CASSGTPGGTGKVNEQFF; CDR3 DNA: TGTGCCAGCAGTGGGACTCCCGGGGGGACTGGGAAGGTAAATGAGCAGTTCTTC
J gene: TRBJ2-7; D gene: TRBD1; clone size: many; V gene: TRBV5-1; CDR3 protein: CASRGAGTGTYEQYF; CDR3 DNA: TGCGCCAGCAGGGGGGCCGGGACAGGAACCTACGAGCAGTACTTC
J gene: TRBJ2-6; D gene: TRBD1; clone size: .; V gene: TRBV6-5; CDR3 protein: CASSYSTGTGANVLTF; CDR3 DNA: TGTGCCAGCAGTTACTCGACAGGGACTGGGGCCAACGTCCTGACTTTC
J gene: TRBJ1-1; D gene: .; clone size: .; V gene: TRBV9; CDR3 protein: CASSGRANTEAFF; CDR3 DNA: TGTGCCAGCAGCGGCAGGGCGAACACTGAAGCTTTCTTT
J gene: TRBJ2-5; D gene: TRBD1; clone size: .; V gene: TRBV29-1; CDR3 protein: CSAADRGREETQYF; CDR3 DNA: TGCAGCGCCGCCGACAGGGGGCGAGAGGAGACCCAGTACTTC
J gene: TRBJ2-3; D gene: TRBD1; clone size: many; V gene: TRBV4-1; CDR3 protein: CASSQEPGQGVIGTDTQYF; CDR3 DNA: TGCGCCAGCAGCCAAGAGCCGGGACAGGGGGTTATTGGCACAGATACGCAGTATTTT
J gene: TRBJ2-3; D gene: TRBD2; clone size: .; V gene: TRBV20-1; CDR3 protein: CSARDQSGGAGDTQYF; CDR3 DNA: TGCAGTGCTAGAGATCAGAGCGGGGGGGCCGGAGATACGCAGTATTTT
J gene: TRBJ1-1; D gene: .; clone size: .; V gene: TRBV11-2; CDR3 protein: CASSSAPNTEAFF; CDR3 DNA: TGTGCCAGCAGCTCCGCCCCAAACACTGAAGCTTTCTTT
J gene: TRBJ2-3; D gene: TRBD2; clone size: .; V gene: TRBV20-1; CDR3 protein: CSATTGLAYTQYF; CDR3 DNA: TGCAGTGCTACCACGGGACTAGCGTATACGCAGTATTTT
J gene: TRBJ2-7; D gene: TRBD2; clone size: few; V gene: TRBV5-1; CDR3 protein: CASSPWTGGEQYF; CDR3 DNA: TGCGCCAGCAGCCCATGGACGGGAGGGGAGCAGTACTTC
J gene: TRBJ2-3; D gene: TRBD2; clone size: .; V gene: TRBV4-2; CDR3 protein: CASSQDPPLRGAADTQYF; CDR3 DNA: TGTGCCAGCAGCCAAGATCCCCCTTTGCGGGGGGCCGCAGATACGCAGTATTTT
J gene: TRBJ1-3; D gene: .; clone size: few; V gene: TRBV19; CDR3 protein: CASSINRAENTIYF; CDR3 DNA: TGTGCCAGTAGTATCAACAGGGCTGAAAACACCATATATTTT
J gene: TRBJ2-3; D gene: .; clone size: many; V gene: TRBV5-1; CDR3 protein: CASTSEGDTQYF; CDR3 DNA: TGCGCCAGCACCAGCGAGGGTGATACGCAGTATTTT
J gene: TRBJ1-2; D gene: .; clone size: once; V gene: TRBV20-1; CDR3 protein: CSASEGVGYGYTF; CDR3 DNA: TGCAGTGCTAGTGAGGGGGTTGGCTATGGCTACACCTTC
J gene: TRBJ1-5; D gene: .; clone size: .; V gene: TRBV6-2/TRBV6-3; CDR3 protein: CASNEWVGSLPQHF; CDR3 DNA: TGTGCCAGCAATGAATGGGTAGGCTCCCTGCCCCAGCATTTT
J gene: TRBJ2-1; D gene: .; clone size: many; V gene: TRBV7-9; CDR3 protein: CASSLGDNEQFF; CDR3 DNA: TGTGCCAGCAGCTTAGGGGACAATGAGCAGTTCTTC
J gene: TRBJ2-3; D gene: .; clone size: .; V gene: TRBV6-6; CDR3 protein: CASSYQGSRTDTQYF; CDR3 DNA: TGTGCCAGCAGTTACCAGGGCTCAAGGACAGATACGCAGTATTTT
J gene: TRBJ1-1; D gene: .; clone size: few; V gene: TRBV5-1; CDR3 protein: CASSLITGIMNTEAFF; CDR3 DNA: TGCGCCAGCAGCTTGATCACAGGGATAATGAACACTGAAGCTTTCTTT
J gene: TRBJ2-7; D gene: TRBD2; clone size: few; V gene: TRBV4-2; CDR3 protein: CASSQGVAGGTYEQYF; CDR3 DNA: TGTGCCAGCAGCCAAGGGGTAGCGGGGGGAACCTACGAGCAGTACTTC
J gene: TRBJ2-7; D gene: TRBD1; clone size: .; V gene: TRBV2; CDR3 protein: CASRKGTGGEHEQYF; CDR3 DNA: TGTGCCAGCCGAAAAGGAACAGGGGGCGAGCACGAGCAGTACTTC
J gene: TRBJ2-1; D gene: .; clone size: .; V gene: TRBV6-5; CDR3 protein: CASSYDKAYNEQFF; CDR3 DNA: TGTGCCAGCAGTTACGACAAGGCTTACAATGAGCAGTTCTTC
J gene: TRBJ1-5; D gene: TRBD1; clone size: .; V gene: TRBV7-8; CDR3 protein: CASSAGQGAVGNQPQHF; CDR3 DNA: TGTGCCAGCAGCGCGGGACAGGGGGCAGTTGGCAATCAGCCCCAGCATTTT
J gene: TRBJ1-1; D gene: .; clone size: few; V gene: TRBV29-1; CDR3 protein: CSGPDSLCPEAFF; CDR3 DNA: TGCAGCGGCCCGGACAGCTTGTGCCCTGAAGCTTTCTTT
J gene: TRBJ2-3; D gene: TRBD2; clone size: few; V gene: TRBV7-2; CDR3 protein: CASRPSGGPTDTQYF; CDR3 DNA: TGTGCCAGCAGACCTAGCGGGGGACCCACAGATACGCAGTATTTT